A single sample gave rise to the 30 T cell receptor beta chains below, sequenced in a study of shared clonotypes between healthy human individuals. As defined, naive CD8 cells were CD45RO-negative and positively selected for CCR7, with terminally differentiated effector memory CD45RA+ cells excluded. Sequencing was performed with immunoSEQ multiplex PCR; in TCRdb, only in-frame clones are kept and a portion is missing. This sample yields some 2.1 million clones, of which about 94% are seen a single time; over 1.5% belongs to the top ten. The specimen sequenced was naive CD8+ T cells from PBMCs. These receptors all stem from a man between 18 and 35 years old in good health. Some clones in this sample may be carry-over from other donors' samples.

This chain links TRBV7-9 with TRBJ1-1; no definite D call. There are 14 residues in the CDR3. V lost 9 bases to trimming and J lost 1 base, with 15 bases between them. Germline V CDR1 and CDR2: SEHNR, FQNEAQ (reference sequence). The CDR3 region is CARDVLVGNTEAFF. CDR3 in DNA: TGTGCCAGGGACGTATTAGTCGGGAACACTGAAGCTTTCTTT.

This chain uses TRBV19 with TRBJ2-3; D uncertain. Trimming shortened V by 3 bases and J by 1 base, and 5 bases separated the two germline ends. This CDR3 is 13 amino acids long. The germline gives CDR1 LNHDA, CDR2 SQIVND (reference sequence). CDR3 DNA sequence: TGTGCCAGTAGTATTGAAGGCACAGATACGCAGTATTTT. Translation gives CASSIEGTDTQYF.

The rearrangement uses TRBV19 and TRBJ1-1, with D possibly being TRBD1 (5 bases). The V end was cut by 6 bases, the J end by 0 bases, with 17 bases between. The CDR3 totals 16 residues. CDR1 is LNHDA and CDR2 is SQIVND in the germline V gene (reference sequence). This chain's CDR3 is CASRGIQGGLNTEAFF. The CDR3 DNA reads as TGTGCCAGTAGAGGCATCCAGGGTGGTTTGAACACTGAAGCTTTCTTT.

This chain links TRBV27 with TRBJ2-5; 9 bases match TRBD2. The germline CDR1 and CDR2 sequences are MNHEY and SMNVEV (reference sequence). The CDR3 covers 16 residues. The J segment lost 11 bases and the V segment lost 8 bases, leaving 21 bases of the junction unmatched. CDR3 protein: CASASPEVAGVREQYF. CDR3 bases: TGTGCCAGCGCATCCCCGGAGGTAGCGGGAGTAAGGGAGCAGTACTTC.

V usage is TRBV27 and J usage is TRBJ2-7; the D gene is possibly TRBD1 (6 bases). The CDR3 has 13 residues. V was cut by 3 bases and J by 9 bases, with 15 bases left in between. Germline loops: CDR1 MNHEY, CDR2 SMNVEV (reference sequence). The CDR3 nucleotides are TGTGCCAGCAGTTTCTATCCAGGGGCAGTGCAGTACTTC. Translated, it gives CASSFYPGAVQYF.

The genes are TRBV7-6 and TRBJ2-7; the match to TRBD1 covers 7 bases. The length of the CDR3 is 14 residues. Germline V gene data show CDR1 as SGHVS and CDR2 as FNYEAQ. Germline trimming cut 5 bases from V and 4 bases from J; bases unmatched to any gene: 8. Written as DNA, the CDR3 is TGTGCCAGCAGCAATAGACAGGGAACGTACGAGCAGTACTTC. Translated, it gives CASSNRQGTYEQYF. Using reference TRBV7-6 and TRBJ2-7 for the parts outside the CDR3, the full variable domain is GAGVSQSPRYKVTKRGQDVALRCDPISGHVSLYWYRQALGQGPEFLTYFNYEAQQDKSGLPNDRFSAERPEGSISTLTIQRTEQRDSAMYRCASSNRQGTYEQYFGPGTRLTVT.

This sequence joins TRBV9 and TRBJ1-4, with no clear D. With 6 bases removed from V and 0 bases from J, the gap between germline ends came to 6 bases. The CDR3 is 13 amino acids. From germline, CDR1 is SGDLS and CDR2 YYNGEE. The CDR3 protein is CASNGATNEKLFF. CDR3 sequence (DNA): TGTGCCAGCAACGGGGCAACTAATGAAAAACTGTTTTTT.

This chain connects TRBV29-1 to TRBJ1-1; 9 bases line up with TRBD1. Trimming took 4 bases from V and 6 from J; bases not matched to a gene: 9. The germline V gene encodes CDR1 SQVTM and CDR2 ANQGSEA. There are 14 residues in the CDR3. The CDR3 here is CSVGNTGGEAEAFF. CDR3 DNA: TGCAGCGTTGGAAATACAGGGGGCGAGGCTGAAGCTTTCTTT.

The chain links TRBV7-9 to TRBJ1-5; the match to TRBD1 covers 9 bases. Germline V gene lookup returns CDR1 SEHNR and CDR2 FQNEAQ (reference sequence). With V trimmed by 4 bases and J by 5 bases, 9 bases remained unmatched. The CDR3 extends over 16 amino acids. The CDR3 protein is CASSWGGTGSDQPQHF. The CDR3 coding sequence is TGTGCCAGCAGCTGGGGTGGGACAGGGTCCGATCAGCCCCAGCATTTT.

The gene calls are TRBV5-3 and TRBJ2-5; D unresolved. TRBV5-3 is an open reading frame, and its role is uncertain. The CDR3 contains 12 residues. V lost 4 bases, J lost 0 bases, and 4 bases lay in between. CDR3 nucleotides: TGTGCCAGAAGCCGGGACCAAGAGACCCAGTACTTC. This translates into CARSRDQETQYF.

This chain uses TRBV13 with TRBJ2-1, with D uncertain. Looked up from germline, CDR1 is PRHDT and CDR2 is FYEKMQ (reference sequence). V lost 1 base and J lost 9, with 16 bases in between. The CDR3 length is 15 residues. The CDR3 sequence is CASSLVGSLATEQFF. CDR3 DNA: TGTGCCAGCAGCTTAGTTGGTAGCTTAGCTACTGAGCAGTTCTTC.

This sequence joins TRBV19 and TRBJ1-1; D is ambiguous. From germline, CDR1 is LNHDA and CDR2 SQIVND (reference sequence). CDR3 length: 16 amino acids. V was shortened by 0 bases and J by 1 base, with 12 bases between the two germline ends. In DNA form, the CDR3 reads TGTGCCAGTAGTATAGATCTGTCGGCCGCGAACACTGAAGCTTTCTTT. Residues: CASSIDLSAANTEAFF.

The chain recombines TRBV30 with TRBJ2-2; TRBD1 is a possible D gene (6 bases). Trimming removed 4 bases at V and 0 bases at J, with 9 bases between. There are 14 residues in the CDR3. Germline V lookup: CDR1 GTSNPN, CDR2 SVGIG (reference sequence). The CDR3 spells CAWKWTANTGELFF. The CDR3 nucleotides are TGTGCCTGGAAATGGACAGCGAACACCGGGGAGCTGTTTTTT.

About this clone: The sample holds other DNA sequences that translate to the same CDR3. V is TRBV14 and J is TRBJ2-7, with D possibly matching TRBD1 (5 bases). The CDR3 runs 14 residues. V was clipped by 3 bases and J by 2 bases, with 11 bases between them. Germline V CDR1 and CDR2: SGHDN, FVKESK. CDR3 bases: TGTGCCAGCAGCCAGGGTCAGGGCCCCTACGAGCAGTACTTC. Amino acid sequence: CASSQGQGPYEQYF.

The J gene is TRBJ2-7, the V gene TRBV29-1, with a weak D call TRBD1 (5 bases). Germline V gene sequence: CDR1 SQVTM, CDR2 ANQGSEA. This CDR3 contains 14 residues. V lost 0 bases, J lost 4 bases, and 13 bases lay in between. The CDR3 bases are TGCAGCGTTGAAGACCCCCAGGGAACGTACGAGCAGTACTTC. It translates to CSVEDPQGTYEQYF.

In its sample, this clone was seen once. The chain recombines TRBV28 with TRBJ1-2; TRBD1 matches at 9 bases. There are 13 residues in the CDR3. V trimming: 3 bases; J trimming: 9 bases; junction bases outside the gene matches: 5. Germline V gene lookup returns CDR1 MDHEN and CDR2 SYDVKM. CDR3 nucleotides: TGTGCCAGCAGTTTGGACAGGGGTTCTAGCTACACCTTC. Its translation is CASSLDRGSSYTF.

The rearrangement uses TRBV5-1 and TRBJ2-1; 11 positions match TRBD2. CDR1 is SGHRS and CDR2 is YFSETQ in the germline V gene. The length of the CDR3 is 18 residues. V was clipped by 0 bases and J by 5 bases; unmatched bases: 10. The CDR3 spells CASSLDVVVAGGDNEQFF. Here the CDR3 DNA reads TGCGCCAGCAGCTTGGATGTTGTGGTAGCGGGAGGGGACAATGAGCAGTTCTTC.

Comment on this clone: Other nucleotide sequences from this sample produce the same CDR3. The chain links TRBV27 to TRBJ1-2, with D tentatively TRBD1 (5 bases). Germline-derived CDR1 and CDR2 are MNHEY and SMNVEV (reference sequence). The CDR3 loop spans 14 amino acids. V lost 3 bases to trimming and J lost 0 bases, with 8 bases between them. In nucleotides, the CDR3 is TGTGCCAGCAGTTTCCAGGGAACTAACTATGGCTACACCTTC. Amino acids: CASSFQGTNYGYTF.

Remarks on this clone: Other DNA sequences in this sample translate to the same CDR3. The V and J genes are TRBV7-9 and TRBJ1-2; TRBD1 is a possible D gene (5 bases). There are 12 residues in the CDR3. Germline loops: CDR1 SEHNR, CDR2 FQNEAQ (reference sequence). Trimming took 4 bases from V and 4 from J, leaving 7 bases between them. CDR3: CASSSDSYGYTF. In nucleotides, the CDR3 is TGTGCCAGCAGCTCAGACAGCTATGGCTACACCTTC.

The rearrangement joins TRBV11-3 to TRBJ1-3, with D possibly TRBD1 on 6 matching bases. V lost 5 bases, J lost 4 bases, and 9 bases lay in between. CDR3 length: 13 residues. In germline, CDR1 is SGHNT, CDR2 YENEEA. Here the CDR3 DNA reads TGTGCCAGCAGCACAGGGCAGGGAAACACCATATATTTT. As protein: CASSTGQGNTIYF.

The chain employs TRBV9 and TRBJ2-1; the match to TRBD2 covers 10 bases. Germline V CDR1 and CDR2: SGDLS, YYNGEE. This CDR3 spans 15 amino acids. V lost 3 bases to trimming and J lost 9 bases; unmatched junction nucleotides: 9. In DNA, the CDR3 is TGTGCCAGCAGCGCTAGCGGGAGTAGTGGAAGTGAGCAGTTCTTC. Residues: CASSASGSSGSEQFF.

A remark on this clone: In the same sample, other DNA sequences code for this CDR3. The CDR3 DNA reads TGTGCCAGCGCCCTAGGGGGGTCAACCGGGGAGCTGTTTTTT. Its translation is CASALGGSTGELFF. The chain is built from TRBV27 and TRBJ2-2; D tentatively reads TRBD1 or TRBD2 (6 bases each). Germline CDR1 is MNHEY and CDR2 is SMNVEV (reference sequence). This CDR3 is 14 amino acids long. V was cut by 8 bases and J by 5 bases, with 15 bases left in between.

V gene TRBV5-4 combines with J gene TRBJ1-1; no reliable D call. The CDR3 is 15 amino acids. With 0 bases removed from V and 0 bases from J, the gap between germline ends came to 9 bases. The germline gives CDR1 SGHNT, CDR2 YYREEE (reference sequence). The CDR3 sequence: CASSLGSKLNTEAFF. CDR3 bases: TGTGCCAGCAGCTTGGGATCAAAGTTGAACACTGAAGCTTTCTTT.

The V and J genes are TRBV9 and TRBJ1-2; tentative D call: TRBD1 (5 bases). This CDR3 is built from 14 residues. Trimming left V 3 bases short and J 5 bases short, with 14 bases between. Germline V gene data show CDR1 as SGDLS and CDR2 as YYNGEE. In DNA, the CDR3 is TGTGCCAGCAGCGCGGCGGGACCGAGTTATGGCTACACCTTC. Its protein product is CASSAAGPSYGYTF.

This sequence joins TRBV27 and TRBJ2-5; D might be TRBD1 (6 bases). The ends were cut back, 3 bases at V and 0 bases at J, with 11 bases in the middle. The CDR3 covers 15 residues. From germline, CDR1 is MNHEY and CDR2 SMNVEV (reference sequence). The CDR3: CASSLTTGHQETQYF. CDR3 bases: TGTGCCAGCAGTTTGACGACAGGCCACCAAGAGACCCAGTACTTC.

V gene TRBV5-6 combines with J gene TRBJ1-4; unclear D gene. Germline CDR1 reads SGHDT; CDR2 reads YYEEEE. The CDR3 has 14 residues. V was clipped by 4 bases and J by 0 bases, with 7 bases between them. The CDR3 protein is CASSRMSTNEKLFF. The CDR3 coding sequence is TGTGCCAGCAGCCGGATGTCAACTAATGAAAAACTGTTTTTT.

V is TRBV9 and J is TRBJ1-1; a weak D match, TRBD1 (6 bases). Germline CDR1 is SGDLS and CDR2 is YYNGEE. The CDR3 extends over 17 amino acids. The V end was cut by 0 bases, the J end by 3 bases, with 18 bases between. The CDR3, as DNA: TGTGCCAGCAGCGTAGATAGCTTCGGAGGGGGGGACACTGAAGCTTTCTTT. Its translation: CASSVDSFGGGDTEAFF.

The V and J genes are TRBV5-4 and TRBJ2-7; no reliable D call. This CDR3 region has 12 residues. The germline V gene encodes CDR1 SGHNT and CDR2 YYREEE (reference sequence). Trimming removed 0 bases from V and 7 bases from J, with 8 bases in between. The CDR3 sequence is CASSLGPMEQYF. CDR3 DNA sequence: TGTGCCAGCAGCTTGGGACCTATGGAGCAGTACTTC.

The chain links TRBV5-4 to TRBJ1-1; unclear D gene. CDR3 length equals 15 residues. The V end was cut by 0 bases, the J end by 0 bases, with 9 bases between. Germline CDR1 reads SGHNT; CDR2 reads YYREEE (reference sequence). Here the CDR3 reads CASSLVANLNTEAFF. CDR3 in DNA: TGTGCCAGCAGCTTGGTGGCCAATTTGAACACTGAAGCTTTCTTT.

V and J are TRBV11-2 and TRBJ2-3, with 7 bases fitting TRBD2. Trimming cost V 3 bases and J 4 bases; bases outside gene matches: 7. The germline gives CDR1 SGHAT, CDR2 FQNNGV. The CDR3 is made up of 15 amino acids. The CDR3 region is CASSFLGGSADTQYF. In DNA form, the CDR3 reads TGTGCCAGCAGCTTCCTTGGCGGGAGCGCAGATACGCAGTATTTT.